Following are 27 T cell receptor beta chains from one sample sequenced in a study of Graves' ophthalmopathy and Graves' hyperthyroidism. Amplifying from RNA transcripts, the study obtained TCR beta CDR3 regions. HTBI primers were used in a first-round RT-PCR, which preceded a second-round multiplex PCR. TCRdb re-derived calls from the multiplex PCR reads in MiXCR, one entry per CDR3 protein. The profile shows 650,000 to 900,000 distinct CDR3 sequences, 35% to 50% of them singletons. Material: peripheral blood. The receptors here all came from an adult man with Graves' ophthalmopathy.

This chain connects TRBV29-1 to TRBJ1-2; 10 positions match TRBD1. J lost 11 bases, V lost 3 bases, and 6 bases had no gene match. The CDR3 extends over 12 amino acids. The germline V gene encodes CDR1 SQVTM and CDR2 ANQGSEA. CDR3 residues: CSVDRQGAGYTF. The CDR3 DNA reads as TGCAGCGTTGATCGACAGGGGGCGGGGTACACCTTC.

About this clonotype itself: One junction end disagrees with the germline gene, perhaps due to a read error. This chain links TRBV10-3 with TRBJ2-7; 10 bases are a match to TRBD2. The germline V gene has CDR1 ENHRY and CDR2 SYGVKD. The CDR3 is 14 amino acids. DNA of the CDR3: TGTGCCAGCAGTACAGCGGGAGGGCCGTTCGAGCAGTACTTC. Translated, it gives CASSTAGGPFEQYF.

This clonotype was seen more than once but under ten times. The chain carries TRBV7-9 and TRBJ1-4; 8 bases map to TRBD1. J was trimmed by 5 bases and V by 5 bases; bases with no gene match: 7. The germline CDR1 and CDR2 sequences are SEHNR and FQNEAQ (reference sequence). The CDR3 is 15 residues long. As DNA, the CDR3 is TGTGCCAGCAGCGTGGGGACAGGCCGCAATGAAAAACTGTTTTTT. It specifies CASSVGTGRNEKLFF.

The chain has TRBV29-1 and TRBJ2-7; perhaps TRBD1 as D (7 bases). The germline V gene encodes CDR1 SQVTM and CDR2 ANQGSEA. This CDR3 region has 14 residues. V dropped 0 bases and J dropped 6 bases, with 15 bases sitting between them. The CDR3 DNA follows: TGCAGCGTTGAAGATCTTTCGCAGGGGGGCGAGCAGTACTTC. Translation: CSVEDLSQGGEQYF.

This clonotype was seen a handful of times. The rearrangement links TRBV5-8 to TRBJ1-1, with D perhaps matching TRBD1 (5 bases). CDR3 size: 15 residues. Germline V gene data show CDR1 as SGHTS and CDR2 as YDEGEE. The germline V and J ends were trimmed by 4 bases and 4 bases, with 17 bases remaining between them. The CDR3 region is CASSPLRRGGTEAFF. The CDR3, as DNA: TGTGCCAGCAGCCCGCTGCGAAGGGGAGGCACTGAAGCTTTCTTT.

The chain combines TRBV2 with TRBJ1-1; perhaps TRBD1 as D (6 bases). V gave up 6 bases and J gave up 10 bases, with 21 bases separating them. The CDR3 totals 14 residues. Germline lookup yields CDR1 SNHLY and CDR2 FYNNEI. CDR3 in amino acids: CASRSSTGGRGAFF. CDR3 nucleotides: TGTGCCAGCAGATCCTCTACCGGGGGCAGGGGAGCTTTCTTT.

A word on this clonotype: Here the CDR3 omits its conserved ending phenylalanine or tryptophan, so a read error is the likely source. CDR3 loop: CAIPAGQGTNYGYTL. CDR3 DNA sequence: TGTGCCATCCCAGCGGGACAAGGTACCAACTATGGCTACACCCTC. The gene calls are TRBV10-3 and TRBJ1-2, with a possible D match to TRBD1 (6 bases). Germline assignment: CDR1 ENHRY and CDR2 SYGVKD. Between the trimmed V and J ends, which lost 8 bases and 2 bases, there was a span of 18 bases. This CDR3 has 15 residues.

This clonotype was found many times. The chain recombines TRBV7-2 with TRBJ1-2, with unresolved D. The ends were cut back, 1 base at V and 2 bases at J, with 2 bases in the middle. From germline, CDR1 is SGHTA and CDR2 FQGNSA. The CDR3 runs to 12 residues. The CDR3 DNA reads as TGTGCCAGCAGCTTAGGCAACTATGGCTACACCTTC. It specifies CASSLGNYGYTF.

A word on this clonotype: A read error is possible here, since a much larger clone lies one base away. The chain has TRBV2 and TRBJ1-3, with a weak D call TRBD1 (5 bases). The CDR3 extends over 14 amino acids. Germline-derived CDR1 and CDR2 are SNHLY and FYNNEI. As DNA, the CDR3 is TGTGCCAGCAGGCAACAGGCCCCGCGAAACACCACATATTTT. Residues: CASRQQAPRNTTYF.

In the case of this clonotype: This sequence may be a read error, since a much larger clone differs from it by one base. The rearrangement joins TRBV10-3 to TRBJ1-1; D perhaps matches TRBD1 (6 bases). The CDR3 is 15 residues long. The ends were cut back, 3 bases at V and 4 bases at J, with 15 bases in the middle. CDR1 is ENHRY, CDR2 SYGVKD, per germline. The DNA for the CDR3 is TGTGCCATCAGTGACCCATCACAGGGATCCACTGAAGCTTTCTTT. It yields the protein CAISDPSQGSTEAFF.

On this clonotype: A junction end diverges from the germline sequence, so it may reflect a read error. This chain joins TRBV10-3 and TRBJ1-1; D is perhaps TRBD1 (5 bases). The CDR3 length is 15 residues. Germline assignment: CDR1 ENHRY and CDR2 SYGVKD. The CDR3, as DNA: TGTGCCATCACTGAGACGGGACGGTCGAACACTGAAGCTTTCTTT. Translated, it gives CAITETGRSNTEAFF.

This sequence joins TRBV20-1 and TRBJ1-1, with D possibly matching TRBD1 (6 bases). This CDR3 comprises 13 residues. Looked up from germline, CDR1 is DFQATT and CDR2 is SNEGSKA (reference sequence). The ends were cut back, 3 bases at V and 5 bases at J, with 13 bases in the middle. The CDR3 DNA reads as TGCAGTGCTAGGCACCGGGGGCGGACTGAAGCTTTCTTT. Amino acids: CSARHRGRTEAFF.

In its sample, this clonotype was seen many times. V is TRBV7-9 and J is TRBJ2-6, with TRBD1 matching over 7 bases. CDR3 length equals 14 residues. V was pared by 6 bases and J by 2 bases, with 1 base of the junction left unmatched. Germline CDR1 is SEHNR and CDR2 is FQNEAQ (reference sequence). The CDR3 region has the DNA TGTGCCAGCAGGGGGACAGCTGGGGCCAACGTCCTGACTTTC. It codes for CASRGTAGANVLTF.

The chain is built from TRBV25-1 and TRBJ1-6; TRBD1 might be the D (5 bases). The CDR3 runs 15 residues. CDR1 MGHDK and CDR2 SYGVNS come from the germline V gene. Trimming cost V 5 bases and J 3 bases, with 11 bases left between them. CDR3 DNA sequence: TGTGCCAGCAGTTCAAGCAGGGTCTATAATTCACCCCTCCACTTT. Its protein is CASSSSRVYNSPLHF.

This clonotype was recorded once. The chain's CDR3 is CASTEPGAGGYTF. The CDR3 DNA is TGTGCCAGCACCGAGCCAGGGGCGGGTGGCTACACCTTC. The chain is built from TRBV6-1 and TRBJ1-2, with a possible D match to TRBD1 (6 bases). Per germline, CDR1 MNHNS and CDR2 SASEGT. This CDR3 region has 13 residues. V lost 7 bases and J 7 bases, leaving 16 bases between the germline ends.

This clonotype was picked up a small number of times. J is TRBJ2-7 and V is TRBV20-1, with D hard to call. CDR1 DFQATT and CDR2 SNEGSKA come from the germline V gene (reference sequence). The ends were cut back, 3 bases at V and 0 bases at J, with 12 bases in the middle. The CDR3 length is 14 residues. The CDR3: CSASYGDSSYEQYF. The CDR3 DNA reads as TGCAGTGCTAGTTATGGGGATAGCTCCTACGAGCAGTACTTC.

Of note for this clonotype: One base away lies a much larger clone, so this may be a sequencing read error. The rearrangement joins TRBV14 to TRBJ2-5; 9 bases agree with TRBD2. The CDR3 has 17 residues. Germline V lookup: CDR1 SGHDN, CDR2 FVKESK. The CDR3 loop reads CACSQDIAGGPPETQYF. In DNA form, the CDR3 reads TGTGCCTGCAGCCAAGATATCGCGGGAGGGCCACCAGAGACCCAGTACTTC.

This clonotype has only one observation. The chain is built from TRBV7-9 and TRBJ2-5; a possible D gene is TRBD2 (6 bases). V shed 2 bases and J shed 3 bases, with 13 bases lying between them. This CDR3 has 15 amino acids. Germline CDR1 is SEHNR and CDR2 is FQNEAQ (reference sequence). The CDR3 nucleotides read TGTGCCAGCAGCTTACCCCGACTAGAGAAAGAGACCCAGTACTTC. It specifies CASSLPRLEKETQYF.

The chain is built from TRBV29-1 and TRBJ1-4; D not certain. Germline CDR1 and CDR2: SQVTM and ANQGSEA. The CDR3 consists of 13 residues. The germline V and J ends were trimmed by 7 bases and 5 bases, with 14 bases remaining between them. The CDR3: CSGRRELNEKLFF. The CDR3 DNA reads as TGCAGCGGGCGCCGGGAACTGAATGAAAAACTGTTTTTT.

This chain joins TRBV19 and TRBJ2-1, with TRBD2 identical over 8 bases. The CDR3 has 14 residues. Germline V gives CDR1 LNHDA, CDR2 SQIVND (reference sequence). J lost 0 bases, V lost 6 bases, and 1 base had no gene match. The CDR3 is CASSGRVSYNEQFF. As DNA, the CDR3 is TGTGCCAGTAGCGGGAGGGTCTCCTACAATGAGCAGTTCTTC.

This clonotype has at least ten counts. This chain connects TRBV5-6 to TRBJ1-1, with D hard to call. V lost 4 bases and J lost 5, with 15 bases in between. The germline CDR1 and CDR2 sequences are SGHDT and YYEEEE. The CDR3 spans 14 residues. CDR3 DNA: TGTGCCAGCAGCAGGGTGGAATTGAGGACTGAAGCTTTCTTT. Its protein product is CASSRVELRTEAFF.

This clonotype appeared once. Possible read error: a much larger clone is one base away. The chain links TRBV11-2 to TRBJ1-1; no clear D gene. CDR3 length equals 14 residues. Germline V gene lookup returns CDR1 SGHAT and CDR2 FQNNGV. With 3 bases removed from V and 3 bases from J, the gap between germline ends came to 11 bases. CDR3 nucleotides: TGTGCCAGCAGCTTTGTGACAAGGGACACTGAAGCTTTCTTT. Protein product: CASSFVTRDTEAFF.

The chain carries TRBV5-1 and TRBJ1-4; D unresolved. Germline V lookup: CDR1 SGHRS, CDR2 YFSETQ. The V gene lost 6 bases and the J gene lost 0 bases, with 9 bases spanning the gap. CDR3 length: 14 amino acids. CDR3 loop: CASNLRSTNEKLFF. The CDR3 DNA sequence: TGCGCCAGCAATCTAAGGTCAACTAATGAAAAACTGTTTTTT.

Comments on this clonotype: The CDR3 does not end in the conserved phenylalanine or tryptophan, so this is likely a read error. The chain couples TRBV29-1 to TRBJ2-6; D not certain. The germline V gene has CDR1 SQVTM and CDR2 ANQGSEA. Trimming took off 2 bases at V and 4 bases at J, with 3 bases between the two ends. The CDR3 is 12 amino acids. The DNA for the CDR3 is TGCAGCGTTGAAACAGGGGCCAACGTCCTGACTCCA. Translation gives CSVETGANVLTP.

The chain links TRBV10-2 to TRBJ1-6; the D is unclear. Looked up from germline, CDR1 is WSHSY and CDR2 is SAAADI. V lost 3 bases to trimming and J lost 6 bases, with 9 bases between them. The CDR3 loop spans 14 amino acids. The CDR3 here is CASSDRWTNSPLHF. CDR3 in DNA: TGCGCCAGCAGTGATCGTTGGACTAATTCACCCCTCCACTTT.

The chain is built from TRBV20-1 and TRBJ2-7; TRBD2 matches 10 bases. The CDR3 is 14 residues long. V lost 0 bases and J lost 9; bases outside the gene matches: 8. Germline V CDR1 and CDR2: DFQATT, SNEGSKA (reference sequence). The CDR3 reads CSARDLTSGQRQYV. In DNA, the CDR3 is TGCAGTGCTAGAGATCTGACTAGCGGGCAAAGGCAGTACGTC.

The chain couples TRBV9 to TRBJ1-2; perhaps TRBD1 as D (6 bases). Trimming pared 0 bases from V and 7 bases from J, leaving 10 bases between. This CDR3 spans 13 amino acids. The V gene's germline CDR1 is SGDLS and CDR2 YYNGEE. The CDR3 protein is CASSVAARGGYTF. The CDR3 DNA reads as TGTGCCAGCAGCGTAGCTGCCAGGGGTGGCTACACCTTC. The full variable domain, completed using reference TRBV9 and TRBJ1-2, is DSGVTQTPKHLITATGQRVTLRCSPRSGDLSVYWYQQSLDQGLQFLIQYYNGEERAKGNILERFSAQQFPDLHSELNLSSLELGDSALYFCASSVAARGGYTFGSGTRLTVV.